This T cell receptor beta chain was sequenced during a study of shared clonotypes between healthy human individuals. Findings and caveats of the study: Compared with clonotypes that all four donors shared, non-shared clonotypes had lower generation probabilities. Larger richness was generally estimated for naive than memory subsets.

It was at deep level that the assay was run. Each subset's genomic DNA was shared equally among a number of immunoSEQ plates. Assay used: immunoSEQ multiplex PCR; TCRdb lists only in-frame clones, some missing. The sample carries a few million clones, roughly 92% recorded once. On this clone: The target antigen is unknown.

The CDR3 covers 15 residues. Deletions cut 5 bases from V and 6 bases from J, with 16 bases between. Germline V CDR1 and CDR2: SEHNR, FQNEAQ (reference sequence). This TCR derives from a man aged 18 to 29 in good health. The chain uses TRBV7-9 and TRBJ1-4; possible D gene TRBD1, 6 bases. Sequencing input: naive CD4+ T cells sorted from blood. Sample subset: CD45RA+ positively selected. CDR3: CASSIDGGGYEKLFF. CDR3 nucleotides: TGTGCCAGCAGCATAGACGGTGGGGGCTATGAAAAACTGTTTTTT.